The clone carrying this T cell receptor (beta chain) was seen more than once but under ten times. As yet, its antigen is unknown. These data come from a study of vaccination effects on CD4 cells after COVID-19. Study summary: It was a median of 72 days after the second dose that post-vaccine samples were obtained.

The germline V and J ends were trimmed by 4 bases and 10 bases, with 14 bases remaining between them. The CDR3 covers 13 residues. The repertoire was sequenced with immunoSEQ multiplex PCR; TCRdb's copy has only in-frame clones and lacks some. The sample lists about 80,000 clones; over 75% were seen once. ViraFEST expansion of antigen-specific CD4+ T cells with viral peptide pools preceded sequencing. A 10-day culture period preceded the isolation of CD4+ T cells. The participants, recipients of two vaccine doses, got either BNT162b2 or mRNA-1273. Each vaccine recipient was nucleocapsid antibody negative and had no prior SARS-CoV-2 infection. Around 2.1 million PBMC per well were cultured with 8.5 to 10 IU/ml IL-2 and 8 to 10 ug/ml peptides. Cultures had half their medium replaced with IL-2 medium on days 3 and 7.

This specimen consisted of CD4+ T cells from PBMCs cultured with HCoV-OC43 spike peptides, obtained after COVID-19 vaccination. Subset specified: HCoV-OC43 spike overlapping peptide pool stimulation. The TCR was taken from a human donor who received a COVID-19 vaccine. This chain uses TRBV12-3 or TRBV12-4 with TRBJ2-1; D is ambiguous. The DNA for the CDR3 is TGTGCCAGCAGTTCCGAACTATATGTGGAGCAGTTCTTC. It codes for CASSSELYVEQFF.